This T cell receptor (beta chain) is from a study of T-cell reconstitution after alpha-beta-depleted transplantation in children listed by TCRdb under 2016. Broadly, across the study: T-cell immune reconstitution after TCRalphabeta/CD19-depleted allogeneic hematopoietic cell transplantation in children was quantitatively tracked in the study by means of TCR repertoire profiling. Overall study outcomes, separate from this receptor: Hyperexpanded clone frequencies declined over subsequent months; after one year, T-cell counts and TCRbeta diversity were mostly attributed to newly produced T cells. About two months after transplant, the apparently early recovery of alphabetaT-cell counts reportedly depended on just several hundred clones that had expanded rapidly and came from non-depleted graft cells. In some patients, high TCRbeta diversity at day 60 was attributed to recipient T cells and intrathymic progenitors that had survived conditioning.

CDR1 and CDR2 (LNHNV, YYDKDF) derive from the germline V gene (reference sequence). V and J are truncated by 0 bases and 0 bases respectively, leaving an intervening sequence of 8 bases. The CDR3 sequence holds 16 residues, the cysteine and phenylalanine included. Of the read, only the CDR3 DNA is kept; its 48 bases are in frame from base 1. The library was prepared using PCR. Sequencing instrument: Illumina HiSeq 2500. Molecular barcoding was employed in the preparation of TCR libraries, with unique molecular identifiers being used to normalize TCRbeta repertoire quantification. In TCRdb, the public reads were trimmed at Q25 with fastp and aligned with MiXCR, with productive beta chains retained. Under each unique CDR3 protein, matching rows form one entry showing the most common genes and DNA. This sample has some 310,000 distinct CDR3 sequences in its table, and about a quarter of those were observed once. The ten most abundant clones make up about a tenth of the sample.

The treatment or condition label for this specimen denotes: allogeneic hematopoietic cell transplantation with graft depleted of TCRalphabeta T cells and CD19 B cells. Transplant recipients were children who received TCRalphabeta/CD19-depleted allogeneic hematopoietic cell grafts. A note on this clonotype: Its antigen is still unknown. Per-base qualities were not stored, and no clone one base away is much larger.

The V and J genes are TRBV15 and TRBJ1-4; no confident D gene assignment can be made. The receptor was isolated from a male patient between 10 and 17 years old who had a stem cell transplant for acute lymphoblastic leukemia, so the T cells may come from the graft donor. Sequenced here: PBMCs, mostly from graft donor cells, sampled 180 days after TCRalphabeta/CD19-depleted stem cell transplant. The DNA sequence is as follows: TGTGCCACCAGCAGAGAACCAATTGCAACTAATGAAAAACTGTTTTTT. This translates into CATSREPIATNEKLFF.